Listed below are T cell receptor beta chains from one sample, sequenced in a study of blood T cell repertoires in COVID-19. Clones were read by immunoSEQ multiplex PCR, and TCRdb kept only the in-frame ones, dropping some. Found here are roughly 250,000 clones, over 75% of them singletons; the top ten hold over 1.5%. The sequenced sample consisted of PBMCs or T cells enriched from blood (not recorded which). The origin of the receptors is a woman aged 45-59 years who had recovered from COVID-19. Each CDR3 is given without its conserved first and last residue. Fields, in order: V gene, J gene, CDR3 protein.

>TRBV6-6|TRBJ2-3
ASREGASDTQY
>TRBV4-2|TRBJ2-1
ASSQAGRGLVDEQF
>TRBV9|TRBJ2-7
ASSSKGASYEQY
>TRBV5-5|TRBJ1-1
ASSFKGGSAEAF
>TRBV11-3|TRBJ2-7
ASSLGGSGSYEQY
>TRBV28|TRBJ2-3
ASSTRTRNTDTQY
>TRBV11-2|TRBJ1-4
ASSLGGVGEKLF
>TRBV24-1|TRBJ2-7
ATGTGYEQY
>TRBV2|TRBJ1-1
ASSAESGITEAF
>TRBV6-4|TRBJ1-1
ASSTGVGTEAF
>TRBV28|TRBJ1-2
ASSPPGHGYT
>TRBV15|TRBJ2-1
ATSSQTYWTGEKFLTYNEQF
>TRBV7-8|TRBJ1-4
ASSLARGLGEKLF
>TRBV7-3|TRBJ2-2
ASRNQRTGELF
>TRBV28|TRBJ2-5
ASSFDRGRETQY
>TRBV29-1|TRBJ1-2
SVVISGDYGYT
>TRBV29-1|TRBJ1-1
SVRLNRGPSEAF
>TRBV28|TRBJ2-2
ASRPTSGRAGELF
>TRBV15|TRBJ1-1
ATRQGVNTEAF
>TRBV5-1|TRBJ1-1
ASSFLPGDTEAF
>TRBV4-1|TRBJ1-2
ASSQTGTLNYGYT
>TRBV27|TRBJ2-2
ASSLGHTNTGELF
>TRBV6-4|TRBJ1-1
ASSDSRSWVEAF
>TRBV28|TRBJ1-2
ASREGLAGSYT
>TRBV29-1|TRBJ1-1
SVLRGGLNTEAF
>TRBV5-1|TRBJ2-7
ASSLGQGGFEQY
>TRBV5-1|TRBJ2-7
ASSVLTGSSYEQY
>TRBV6-5|TRBJ2-1
ASSYSQGGNEQF
>TRBV2|TRBJ1-5
ASTTTRRNQPQH
>TRBV5-1|TRBJ2-1
ASSLDVTGGTYNEQF
>TRBV7-9|TRBJ1-3
ASSLDTSMHTIY
>TRBV5-4|TRBJ2-5
ASSPAGGKETQY
>TRBV12-5|TRBJ2-1
ASGFVAGGRVDEQF
>TRBV29-1|TRBJ2-1
SVEVTAGGNEQF
>TRBV10-1|TRBJ2-1
ASSEEKGTSGYNEQF
>TRBV18|TRBJ2-3
ASSRGTSGSTDTQY
>TRBV5-1|TRBJ1-4
ASSQDPGGEKLF
>TRBV27|TRBJ2-7
ASSLSTGDVSYEQY
>TRBV14|TRBJ2-2
ASSHLTSGTGELF
>TRBV3-1/TRBV3-2|TRBJ2-5
ASSLGLREGIQY
>TRBV18|TRBJ1-1
ASSPPNSRGNTEAF
>TRBV5-1|TRBJ2-3
ASSLESSGSTQY
>TRBV11-3|TRBJ2-1
ASSLRAGGWQNEQF
>TRBV11-2|TRBJ1-5
ASSTGTGGQPQH
>TRBV29-1|TRBJ1-4
SVRGQATNEKLF
>TRBV12-3/TRBV12-4|TRBJ1-2
ASSLARKDGYT
>TRBV5-4|TRBJ2-1
ASSLPTSGVNEQF
>TRBV3-1/TRBV3-2|TRBJ2-1
ASSQANRGVGNEQF